Detailed here is one T cell receptor beta chain. Its antigen is unidentified. In germline, CDR1 is MNHEY, CDR2 SVGAGI. The CDR3 loop spans 14 amino acids. Trimming took off 6 bases at V and 1 base at J, with 12 bases between the two ends. The source of the sample is a study of pediatric ulcerative colitis. The rectum was sampled with one to two pinch biopsies at colonoscopy. Ulcerative colitis patients received no immunosuppressive medication before the diagnostic colonoscopy. TCRdb's table, derived via immunoSEQ multiplex PCR, lists solely in-frame clones and lacks some. Here the sample spans 30,000 to 40,000 clones, approximately 78% being singletons. Findings of the study overall: A couple of rectal clonotypes were found only in ulcerative colitis patients, all of them.

The genes are TRBV6-5 and TRBJ1-1, with unresolved D. The origin of this receptor is a boy between 10 and 17 years old with mild ulcerative colitis. The sequencing input was gut tissue. The CDR3 is CASSLSVANTEAFF. DNA for the CDR3: TGTGCCAGCAGCCTCAGCGTTGCGAACACTGAAGCTTTCTTT.